The T cell receptor beta chain under discussion was sequenced for a study of early T cells in non-severe SARS-CoV-2 infection. V was clipped by 0 bases and J by 3 bases, with 12 bases between them. Germline V gene lookup returns CDR1 SGHKS and CDR2 YYEKEE (reference sequence). This CDR3 comprises 15 residues. TCRdb re-called the 5' RACE reads with MiXCR, one entry per CDR3 protein. The sample has approximately 50,000 distinct CDR3 sequences, under 15% seen once. This clonotype has only a few counts. The sample taken for sequencing was whole blood. The origin of this receptor is an adult who was a healthcare worker with PCR-confirmed SARS-CoV-2 infection or an uninfected control (not recorded which). The rearrangement uses TRBV5-5 and TRBJ1-2; the D gene is possibly TRBD1 (6 bases). The CDR3 sequence: CASSLDRGRDYGYTF. The CDR3 DNA follows: TGTGCCAGCAGCTTGGACCGGGGGCGCGACTATGGCTACACCTTC.